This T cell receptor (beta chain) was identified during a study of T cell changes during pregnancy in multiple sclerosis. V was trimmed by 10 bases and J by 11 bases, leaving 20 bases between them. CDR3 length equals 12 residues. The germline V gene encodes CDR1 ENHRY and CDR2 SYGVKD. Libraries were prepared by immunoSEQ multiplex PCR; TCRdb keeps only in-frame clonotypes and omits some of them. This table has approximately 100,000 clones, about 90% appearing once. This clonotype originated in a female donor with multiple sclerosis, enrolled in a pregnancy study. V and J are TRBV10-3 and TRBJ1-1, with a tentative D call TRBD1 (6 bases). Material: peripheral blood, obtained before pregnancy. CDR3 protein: CATADSATIAFF. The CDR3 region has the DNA TGTGCCACCGCGGACAGCGCCACAATCGCTTTCTTT.